The rows below give T cell receptor beta chains drawn from one sample of a study of blood T cell repertoires in COVID-19. TCRdb's copy holds only in-frame clones and misses some; the assay was immunoSEQ multiplex PCR. This table has some 100,000 clones, less than 90% appearing once. Sequences were obtained from peripheral blood. The receptors shown here come from a woman aged 60-75 years with acute or convalescent COVID-19. CDR3s leave out the opening cysteine and the closing phenylalanine or tryptophan. The order of the fields is V gene, J gene, CDR3 protein.

V gene: TRBV15
J gene: TRBJ1-2
CDR3 protein: ATSRGDRGVGYT

V gene: TRBV23-1
J gene: TRBJ1-1
CDR3 protein: ASNLVSGDSENTEAF

V gene: TRBV28
J gene: TRBJ2-2
CDR3 protein: ASSLSGLAANTGELF

V gene: TRBV19
J gene: TRBJ1-5
CDR3 protein: ASSPYSNQPQH

V gene: TRBV3-1/TRBV3-2
J gene: TRBJ2-2
CDR3 protein: ASSPPRNTGELF

V gene: TRBV4-3
J gene: TRBJ2-5
CDR3 protein: ASSQESSGNTVSETQY

V gene: TRBV9
J gene: TRBJ1-1
CDR3 protein: ASSPTGTGSTEAF

V gene: TRBV3-1/TRBV3-2
J gene: TRBJ2-1
CDR3 protein: ASSQNLLAFGSYNEQF

V gene: TRBV6-4
J gene: TRBJ2-3
CDR3 protein: ASSSHTDTQY

V gene: TRBV2
J gene: TRBJ1-2
CDR3 protein: ASSEWRGIYGYT

V gene: TRBV6-6
J gene: TRBJ1-5
CDR3 protein: ASIPQGNQPQH

V gene: TRBV12-3/TRBV12-4
J gene: TRBJ1-1
CDR3 protein: ASSLVGSTEAF

V gene: TRBV7-8
J gene: TRBJ2-2
CDR3 protein: ASSLRTSGDTGELF

V gene: TRBV7-9
J gene: TRBJ2-2
CDR3 protein: ASSSLSSGRAGELF

V gene: TRBV6-5
J gene: TRBJ2-7
CDR3 protein: ASSYSRQSRGYEQY

V gene: TRBV9
J gene: TRBJ1-5
CDR3 protein: ASSPGQGEYQPQH

V gene: TRBV7-9
J gene: TRBJ1-2
CDR3 protein: ASSLGADYGYT

V gene: TRBV28
J gene: TRBJ1-1
CDR3 protein: ASTKNTEAF

V gene: TRBV7-2
J gene: TRBJ1-1
CDR3 protein: ASSLVSVRGTEAF

V gene: TRBV19
J gene: TRBJ2-5
CDR3 protein: ASSYLGLAGQETQY

V gene: TRBV4-3
J gene: TRBJ2-1
CDR3 protein: ASSTRTSGSSNEQF

V gene: TRBV4-3
J gene: TRBJ1-1
CDR3 protein: ASSLTTEATEAF

V gene: TRBV30
J gene: TRBJ2-5
CDR3 protein: AWSAGFQETQY

V gene: TRBV12-5
J gene: TRBJ1-5
CDR3 protein: ASGLGGQGNQPQH

V gene: TRBV7-3
J gene: TRBJ1-1
CDR3 protein: ASSLTGDRSTEAF

V gene: TRBV3-1/TRBV3-2
J gene: TRBJ2-7
CDR3 protein: ATWEGGSRVDEQY

V gene: TRBV3-1/TRBV3-2
J gene: TRBJ1-2
CDR3 protein: ASSPERVLNGQVKT

V gene: TRBV30
J gene: TRBJ2-7
CDR3 protein: AWGVLHEQY

V gene: TRBV18
J gene: TRBJ1-2
CDR3 protein: ASSGVELGYT

V gene: TRBV5-1
J gene: TRBJ1-3
CDR3 protein: ASSLGRGILSGNTIY

V gene: TRBV6-6
J gene: TRBJ1-2
CDR3 protein: ASSPSGQFSAGRYGYT